Following are 5 T cell receptor beta chains from one sample sequenced in a study of control samples from healthy donors and cancer patients. Clones were read by immunoSEQ multiplex PCR, and TCRdb kept only the in-frame ones, dropping some. The sample yields about 31,000 clones, 94% seen once. Sequencing was performed on blood. The receptors derive from a man between 60 and 75 years old in good health.

A single count supports this clone. The chain employs TRBV12-3 or TRBV12-4 and TRBJ1-2; D is unresolved. The CDR3 is 13 amino acids. V was clipped by 3 bases and J by 9 bases, with 14 bases between them. The CDR3 protein is CASSFEDLGRYTF. In nucleotides, the CDR3 is TGTGCCAGCAGTTTTGAGGACCTGGGCCGCTACACCTTC.

V usage is TRBV18 and J usage is TRBJ2-3, with unresolved D. The CDR3 covers 13 residues. Germline lookup yields CDR1 KGHSH and CDR2 LQKENI. Trimming took off 4 bases at V and 4 bases at J, with 9 bases between the two ends. CDR3: CASSLRLADTQYF. For the CDR3, the DNA is TGTGCCAGCTCACTAAGACTGGCAGATACGCAGTATTTT.

The genes are TRBV11-2 and TRBJ2-5; unclear D gene. Germline V gives CDR1 SGHAT, CDR2 FQNNGV. The V gene lost 0 bases and the J gene lost 2 bases, with 10 bases spanning the gap. The CDR3 is 15 residues long. The CDR3 region is CASSLEIRVQETQYF. DNA for the CDR3: TGTGCCAGCAGCTTAGAAATAAGGGTACAAGAGACCCAGTACTTC.

V usage is TRBV18 and J usage is TRBJ1-2, with 7 bases that match TRBD1. The V and J ends lost 4 bases and 3 bases, in that order; junction bases with no gene match: 2. The CDR3 loop spans 13 amino acids. CDR1 KGHSH and CDR2 LQKENI come from the germline V gene. As DNA, the CDR3 is TGTGCCAGCTCACGACAGGGAGACTATGGCTACACCTTC. This translates into CASSRQGDYGYTF.

CDR3: CAWSVLGLAGQTQYF. CDR3 bases: TGTGCCTGGAGTGTACTGGGGCTAGCTGGGCAGACCCAGTACTTC. The rearrangement joins TRBV30 to TRBJ2-5, with D perhaps being TRBD1 or TRBD2 (5 bases each). Per the germline V gene, CDR1 is GTSNPN and CDR2 is SVGIG (reference sequence). The CDR3 is 15 residues long. The V gene lost 0 bases and the J gene lost 6 bases, with 17 bases spanning the gap.